This T cell receptor beta chain comes out of a study of CXCR3-negative and CXCR3-positive naive CD8 T cells. On this clonotype: Its target is unknown.

The authors made the TRB cDNA libraries by 5' RACE using UMI labels. TCRdb re-called the 5' RACE reads and gives one entry per CDR3 protein, without DNA. The table for this sample gives about 8,000 distinct CDR3 sequences. Study-wide points: Hydrophobicity was higher for TRB CDR3s found in CXCR3-positive naive cells than in CXCR3-negative naive cells.

The sequencing input was naive CXCR3- CD8+ T cells from blood. The subset was: CD45RO-CCR7+CD27+CD95- naive CD8+ T cells lacking CXCR3 (TNR3-). The sequence was obtained from a human donor in good health. Some clones in this sample may be carry-over from other donors' samples.

CDR3 sequence: CASTETGGGTEAFF. The chain has TRBV7-8 and TRBJ1-1; TCRdb's assignment of TRBD1 cannot be checked, as there is no DNA. The CDR3 runs to 14 residues. Germline loops: CDR1 SGHVS, CDR2 FQNEAQ.